Presented here are 21 T cell receptor beta chains from one specimen sequenced in a study of blood T cell repertoires in COVID-19. The data were produced by immunoSEQ multiplex PCR, yet TCRdb's version contains in-frame clones alone and is incomplete. The table lists approximately 150,000 clones, roughly 89% of them singletons. What was sequenced was peripheral blood. The receptor set was obtained from a woman in her forties or fifties with acute or convalescent COVID-19.

V is TRBV27 and J is TRBJ1-6; perhaps TRBD1 as D (5 bases). The CDR3 extends over 18 amino acids. Germline V gene data show CDR1 as MNHEY and CDR2 as SMNVEV (reference sequence). Trimming took off 7 bases at V and 2 bases at J, with 21 bases between the two ends. This chain's CDR3 is CASKFGGVGGTYNSPLHF. In nucleotides, the CDR3 is TGTGCCAGCAAGTTCGGGGGTGTGGGAGGCACCTATAATTCACCCCTCCACTTT.

The CDR3 DNA reads as TGCGCCAGCAGCTTGCACTCGGACAGGGTGGGAACTGAAGCTTTCTTT. It translates to CASSLHSDRVGTEAFF. The rearrangement uses TRBV5-1 and TRBJ1-1, with 8 bases that match TRBD1. The ends lost 1 base at V and 5 bases at J; junction bases unmatched: 10. From germline, CDR1 is SGHRS and CDR2 YFSETQ. CDR3 length: 16 residues.

V and J are TRBV3-1 (or the pseudogene TRBV3-2) and TRBJ1-2; 10 nucleotides agree with TRBD1. Trimming removed 1 base from V and 8 bases from J; junction bases left unmatched: 7. In germline, CDR1 is LGHDT, CDR2 YNNKEL (reference sequence). The CDR3 covers 15 residues. Written as DNA, the CDR3 is TGTGCCAGCAGCCAAGGGAGACAGGGGGCAACGGGCTACACCTTC. Translated, it gives CASSQGRQGATGYTF.

The chain recombines TRBV6-2 or TRBV6-3 with TRBJ2-1; D is undetermined. The V end was cut by 6 bases, the J end by 0 bases, with 18 bases between. Germline CDR1 is MNHEY and CDR2 is SVGEGT. This CDR3 spans 17 amino acids. In DNA, the CDR3 is TGTGCCAGCAGCCGTCCGCCCCCGGCTAGCTCCTACAATGAGCAGTTCTTC. It codes for CASSRPPPASSYNEQFF.

CDR3 DNA sequence: TGTGCCAGCAGTCGAGGACTAGCGGGAGTTCAGCCCTACGAGCAGTACTTC. Protein: CASSRGLAGVQPYEQYF. The chain joins TRBV9 to TRBJ2-7; 13 bases line up with TRBD2. The V gene's germline CDR1 is SGDLS and CDR2 YYNGEE. After removal of 5 bases from V and 2 bases from J, the junction contained 10 bases not matched to a gene. This CDR3 is 17 amino acids long.

This clone appeared once. The rearrangement links TRBV12-3 or TRBV12-4 to TRBJ1-2, with D unresolved. Trimming pared 5 bases from V and 4 bases from J, leaving 8 bases between. CDR3 length: 12 amino acids. CDR3: CASSDLGYGYTF. DNA of the CDR3: TGTGCCAGCAGTGACTTAGGCTATGGCTACACCTTC.

J is TRBJ1-2 and V is TRBV12-3 or TRBV12-4; TRBD1 might be the D (6 bases). The CDR3 loop spans 13 amino acids. V was pared by 5 bases and J by 7 bases, with 14 bases between. CDR3 DNA sequence: TGTGCCAGCAGTCACAACAGGGTGGCTGGCTACACCTTC. This gives the protein CASSHNRVAGYTF.

The rearrangement links TRBV7-2 to TRBJ2-7; no firm D call. CDR3 length: 12 amino acids. Germline V gene lookup returns CDR1 SGHTA and CDR2 FQGNSA. Trimming stripped 4 bases from V and 4 bases from J, with 8 bases between. The CDR3 DNA reads as TGTGCCAGCAGCTCGTTCCTTTACGAGCAGTACTTC. Protein: CASSSFLYEQYF.

J is TRBJ2-4 and V is TRBV7-9, with TRBD1 as a possible D gene (6 bases). This CDR3 contains 16 residues. From germline, CDR1 is SEHNR and CDR2 FQNEAQ (reference sequence). Trimming shortened V by 2 bases and J by 1 base, and 12 bases separated the two germline ends. The CDR3 DNA reads TGTGCCAGCAGCTTAAATTGGGGGCCCGCCAAAAACATTCAGTACTTC. Translated, it gives CASSLNWGPAKNIQYF.

The V and J genes are TRBV12-5 and TRBJ1-6; no clear D gene. CDR1 is LGHNT and CDR2 is FRNRAP in the germline V gene. The CDR3 sequence is 14 residues long. V was trimmed by 5 bases and J by 7 bases, leaving 12 bases between them. CDR3 in DNA: TGTGCTAGTGGTAACCCTGAGAGAAATTCACCCCTCCACTTT. It specifies CASGNPERNSPLHF.

The V call is TRBV4-1, the J call TRBJ1-5; tentative D call: TRBD1 (6 bases). V lost 4 bases and J lost 3, with 10 bases in between. Germline CDR1 is MGHRA and CDR2 is YSYEKL. This CDR3 contains 14 residues. The CDR3 coding sequence is TGCGCCAGCAGCCCGACAGGTTTCAATCAGCCCCAGCATTTT. This gives the protein CASSPTGFNQPQHF.

This clone was observed once. V usage is TRBV11-3 and J usage is TRBJ2-7; D unresolved. The V gene lost 2 bases and the J gene lost 5 bases, with 7 bases spanning the gap. Germline CDR1 SGHNT, CDR2 YENEEA. This CDR3 has 12 residues. Here the CDR3 DNA reads TGTGCCAGCAGCTTAACTCAGGACGAGCAGTACTTC. Encoded protein: CASSLTQDEQYF.

The genes are TRBV19 and TRBJ1-3, with a weak D call TRBD1 (5 bases). V was pared by 4 bases and J by 0 bases, with 7 bases between. CDR3 size: 14 residues. Germline CDR1 LNHDA, CDR2 SQIVND (reference sequence). This chain's CDR3 is CASSTGHSGNTIYF. CDR3 nucleotide sequence: TGTGCCAGTAGTACAGGGCACTCTGGAAACACCATATATTTT.

The V gene is TRBV5-1, the J gene TRBJ2-2, with TRBD2 matching over 8 bases. The V gene's germline CDR1 is SGHRS and CDR2 YFSETQ. The CDR3 is 17 amino acids. Trimming took 4 bases from V and 3 from J; bases not matched to a gene: 11. The CDR3 coding sequence is TGCGCCAGCAGCCCACGGGGGGGCCTCGGGGACACCGGGGAGCTGTTTTTT. It codes for CASSPRGGLGDTGELFF.

This clone was detected only once. The chain uses TRBV7-3 and TRBJ2-3; weak D call: TRBD1 (6 bases). The CDR3 spans 13 residues. The V gene lost 5 bases and the J gene lost 5 bases, with 11 bases spanning the gap. Germline V CDR1 and CDR2: SGHTA, FQGTGA. CDR3 loop: CASSPLTGDTQYF. CDR3 DNA sequence: TGTGCCAGCAGCCCTTTGACAGGAGATACGCAGTATTTT.

The table lists this clone with a few counts. The V call is TRBV6-5, the J call TRBJ1-1, with 10 nucleotides matching TRBD1. Unmatched junction bases numbered 3, after V lost 4 bases and J lost 1 base. Per the germline V gene, CDR1 is MNHEY and CDR2 is SVGAGI. The CDR3 has 15 residues. The CDR3 protein is CASSSGTGANTEAFF. CDR3 nucleotide sequence: TGTGCCAGCAGTTCTGGGACAGGGGCGAACACTGAAGCTTTCTTT.

This chain uses TRBV4-3 with TRBJ2-1; 11 positions agree with TRBD2. The CDR3 length is 17 residues. V lost 1 base, J lost 6 bases, and 8 bases stayed unmatched. Germline CDR1 and CDR2: LGHNA and YSLEER. The CDR3 DNA sequence: TGCGCCAGCAGCCAAGTGGAATTAGCGGGAGGGTCCAATGAGCAGTTCTTC. This translates into CASSQVELAGGSNEQFF.

The V call is TRBV25-1, the J call TRBJ2-7, with TRBD1 identical over 7 bases. Germline V gene sequence: CDR1 MGHDK, CDR2 SYGVNS. The V gene end was trimmed by 5 bases and the J gene end by 5 bases; junction bases not matched to a gene: 6. There are 13 residues in the CDR3. The CDR3 here is CASSITGAHEQYF. CDR3 nucleotide sequence: TGTGCCAGCAGTATTACAGGGGCTCACGAGCAGTACTTC.

The chain recombines TRBV5-4 with TRBJ2-2, with 7 bases lining up with TRBD2. From germline, CDR1 is SGHNT and CDR2 YYREEE (reference sequence). V lost 4 bases and J lost 5; bases outside the gene matches: 11. The CDR3 is made up of 16 amino acids. The CDR3, as DNA: TGTGCCAGCAGCCTCGGACTAGTAGTCGGTACCGGGGAGCTGTTTTTT. Residues: CASSLGLVVGTGELFF.

This rearrangement joins TRBV15 to TRBJ2-3; 8 nucleotides align to TRBD2. This CDR3 comprises 16 residues. V shed 2 bases, J shed 2 bases, and the junction held 6 bases outside the gene matches. Germline V lookup: CDR1 LNHNV, CDR2 YYDKDF (reference sequence). In nucleotides, the CDR3 is TGTGCCACCAGCAGACCGAGCGGGGGAAACACAGATACGCAGTATTTT. Its translation is CATSRPSGGNTDTQYF.

The gene calls are TRBV5-1 and TRBJ2-1; TRBD2 matches at 8 bases. The CDR3 is 15 amino acids. V lost 4 bases, J lost 9 bases, and 12 bases stayed unmatched. The germline V gene has CDR1 SGHRS and CDR2 YFSETQ. The CDR3 reads CASSPQSGGLGEQFF. The CDR3 DNA follows: TGCGCCAGCAGCCCACAGAGCGGGGGATTAGGTGAGCAGTTCTTC.